Below, one TCR beta chain is given with its context. The antigen remains undetermined. This CDR3 region has 13 residues. CDR1 and CDR2 (germline): KGHSH, LQKENI. V was shortened by 3 bases and J by 5 bases, with 10 bases between the two germline ends. The entry originates in a study of beta chain features in type 1 diabetes. Findings of the study overall: Lower insertion and higher deletion counts appeared at VDJ junctions in type 1 diabetes patients. Shortening that was moderate but significant affected the TCRB CDR3s of Type 1 diabetes patients in all four CD4+ subsets. A PCR bias possibly favoring shorter templates would apply equally to patients and controls.

Researchers reported sorting CD4+ naive, central memory, regulatory and stem cell-like memory cells via CD45RO/CCR7/CD25/CD127/CD95/CD27. The authors obtained over 95% purity in all sorted populations. The entirety of the isolated RNA underwent reverse transcription, so expressed TCRB transcripts were sequenced. TCRdb's copy holds only in-frame clones and misses some; the assay was immunoSEQ multiplex PCR. The repertoire holds 300,000 to 350,000 clones, roughly 14% seen once, with 0.015% in the top ten. This receptor was taken from a woman under 30 with type 1 diabetes. The rearrangement uses TRBV18 and TRBJ1-2, with a tentative D call TRBD1 (5 bases). The sequencing input was naive CD4+ T cells from blood. The DNA for the CDR3 is TGTGCCAGCTCACCCCGACAGCTTTATGGCTACACCTTC. Encoded protein: CASSPRQLYGYTF.